A single T cell receptor beta chain is shown here with its context. TCR beta CDR3 regions were amplified from RNA transcripts. A set of HTBI primers served as the primers for a first-round RT-PCR of the TCR CDR3. Each CDR3 protein gets one entry after TCRdb re-called the multiplex PCR reads with MiXCR. The table lists over 400,000 distinct CDR3 sequences, about 22% of them singletons, with 45% to 50% in the top ten. The sample originates from a study of T cells in Graves' hyperthyroidism and ophthalmopathy. V lost 3 bases and J lost 0, with 13 bases in between. The CDR3 covers 16 residues. Germline V CDR1 and CDR2: SGHRS, YFSETQ. Every diagnosis used clinical symptoms, serum thyroxine and TRAb, thyroid ultrasound and orbital computed tomography.

The sequencing input was blood. V and J are TRBV5-1 and TRBJ2-1; weak D call: TRBD2 (6 bases). This TCR was sampled from a woman in her seventies with Graves' ophthalmopathy. The chain's CDR3 is CASSSDYPSSYNEQFF. The CDR3 DNA is TGCGCCAGCAGCTCGGACTACCCTAGCTCCTACAATGAGCAGTTCTTC. The whole variable domain, filled in from reference TRBV5-1 and TRBJ2-1, reads KAGVTQTPRYLIKTRGQQVTLSCSPISGHRSVSWYQQTPGQGLQFLFEYFSETQRNKGNFPGRFSGRQFSNSRSEMNVSTLELGDSALYLCASSSDYPSSYNEQFFGPGTRLTVL.